These 15 T cell receptor beta chains were all obtained from the same sample, sequenced in a study of T cell repertoires in cytomegalovirus infection. TCRdb recomputed calls from the reads with MiXCR, one row per CDR3 protein. Of 450,000 to 550,000 distinct CDR3 sequences in the sample, roughly 46% were seen once. For these receptors, no antigen is known. The source material was cultured PBMCs, sampled from culture after CMV antigen stimulation. These receptors came from a human donor in good health (CMV status not recorded). Some clones in this sample may be carry-over from other donors' samples.

This clonotype has just a few counts. The CDR3 loop is CASSLRSERKYEQYF. Written as DNA, the CDR3 is TGTGCCAGCAGCCTCAGGTCGGAGCGGAAGTACGAGCAGTACTTC. V is TRBV11-2 and J is TRBJ2-7; weak D call: TRBD2 (5 bases). Trimming shortened V by 5 bases and J by 4 bases, and 18 bases separated the two germline ends. Germline V lookup: CDR1 SGHAT, CDR2 FQNNGV. The CDR3 runs 15 residues. The variable domain in full, with the rest retrieved from reference TRBV11-2 and TRBJ2-7, is EAGVAQSPRYKIIEKRQSVAFWCNPISGHATLYWYQQILGQGPKLLIQFQNNGVVDDSQLPKDRFSAERLKGVDSTLKIQPAKLEDSAVYLCASSLRSERKYEQYFGPGTRLTVT.

This clonotype was seen just once. This chain joins TRBV7-8 and TRBJ1-6, with D hard to call. V lost 5 bases and J 3 bases, leaving 17 bases between the germline ends. This CDR3 contains 17 residues. Per germline, CDR1 SGHVS and CDR2 FQNEAQ. CDR3 nucleotides: TGTGCCAGCAGCCCCCGAAGGTGGGAGCTCTATAATTCACCCCTCCACTTT. Protein: CASSPRRWELYNSPLHF.

The CDR3 protein is CASSLSGASSGNTIYF. CDR3 DNA: TGTGCCAGCAGTTTATCAGGGGCAAGCTCTGGAAACACCATATATTTT. V and J are TRBV27 and TRBJ1-3; D perhaps matches TRBD1 (5 bases). The germline V gene has CDR1 MNHEY and CDR2 SMNVEV (reference sequence). V lost 0 bases, J lost 0 bases, and 9 bases lay in between. The CDR3 is made up of 16 amino acids.

Only one count was recorded for this clonotype. This sequence joins TRBV11-2 and TRBJ2-7, with a weak D call TRBD1 (6 bases). The V end was cut by 8 bases, the J end by 2 bases, with 13 bases between. Germline CDR1 and CDR2: SGHAT and FQNNGV. The CDR3 runs to 13 residues. CDR3 nucleotides: TGTGCCAGCTCCCAGGACAGACCCTACGAGCAGTACTTC. It is translated as CASSQDRPYEQYF.

The chain links TRBV24-1 to TRBJ2-1; no firm D call. CDR3 length: 14 residues. The germline V gene has CDR1 KGHDR and CDR2 SFDVKD. With 1 base removed from V and 12 bases from J, the gap between germline ends came to 15 bases. CDR3 DNA sequence: TGTGCCACCAGTGATTTTGGCCAAAACAAGGGGCAGTTCTTC. Residues: CATSDFGQNKGQFF.

This clonotype was seen a few times. V usage is TRBV24-1 and J usage is TRBJ2-7; TRBD1 agrees at 11 bases. The CDR3 contains 15 residues. Germline values: CDR1 KGHDR, CDR2 SFDVKD. The junction had 3 bases not matched to a gene; V was cut back by 3 bases and J by 3 bases. The CDR3: CATSDPGTGGYEQYF. The DNA of the CDR3 is TGTGCCACCAGTGATCCCGGGACAGGGGGCTACGAGCAGTACTTC.

This chain connects TRBV6-5 to TRBJ2-5; D might be TRBD1 or TRBD2, each matching 5 bases. Trimming removed 7 bases at V and 1 base at J, with 10 bases between. The germline V gene encodes CDR1 MNHEY and CDR2 SVGAGI. The CDR3 is made up of 13 amino acids. The CDR3 sequence is CASIYGTQETQYF. Here the CDR3 DNA reads TGTGCCAGCATCTATGGGACCCAAGAGACCCAGTACTTC.

This chain connects TRBV10-3 to TRBJ2-1; 7 positions agree with TRBD1. CDR3 length: 17 residues. J was trimmed by 0 bases and V by 4 bases; bases with no gene match: 9. The germline V gene encodes CDR1 ENHRY and CDR2 SYGVKD. In nucleotides, the CDR3 is TGTGCCATCAGTGCGACAGGGCGTCCGAGCTCCTACAATGAGCAGTTCTTC. Its translation is CAISATGRPSSYNEQFF.

The chain links TRBV11-2 to TRBJ1-4; 7 bases are a match to TRBD1. CDR3 size: 13 residues. Germline trimming cut 5 bases from V and 8 bases from J; bases unmatched to any gene: 5. Germline assignment: CDR1 SGHAT and CDR2 FQNNGV. CDR3 residues: CASSVTGVEKLFF. The CDR3 DNA sequence: TGTGCCAGCAGCGTAACAGGGGTGGAAAAACTGTTTTTT.

V is TRBV28 and J is TRBJ2-1; D may be TRBD2 (6 bases). V was clipped by 6 bases and J by 5 bases, with 14 bases between them. CDR1 is MDHEN, CDR2 SYDVKM, per germline. CDR3 length: 14 amino acids. The CDR3 DNA reads as TGTGCCAGCAGGCGGGACGGAGAACACAATGAGCAGTTCTTC. This gives the protein CASRRDGEHNEQFF.

This clonotype was found a few times. The CDR3: CSAGGTGPETQYF. The DNA for the CDR3 is TGCAGTGCTGGGGGGACAGGGCCAGAGACCCAGTACTTC. The rearrangement links TRBV20-1 to TRBJ2-5; 9 positions match TRBD1. CDR1 is DFQATT and CDR2 is SNEGSKA in the germline V gene (reference sequence). With V trimmed by 5 bases and J by 4 bases, 5 bases remained unmatched. The CDR3 is 13 amino acids.

This clonotype appeared a few times. The genes are TRBV7-9 and TRBJ2-7, with D perhaps being TRBD1 or TRBD2 (5 bases each). The CDR3 extends over 13 amino acids. Trimming removed 3 bases from V and 7 bases from J, with 13 bases in between. Germline V gene lookup returns CDR1 SEHNR and CDR2 FQNEAQ (reference sequence). CDR3 protein: CASSLRGRVEQYF. The CDR3 DNA follows: TGTGCCAGCAGCTTGAGGGGTAGGGTTGAGCAGTACTTC.

CDR3 region: CASSEGGRAWDEQFF. CDR3 nucleotide sequence: TGTGCCAGCAGTGAAGGCGGGAGGGCCTGGGATGAGCAGTTCTTC. The rearrangement links TRBV25-1 to TRBJ2-1; the match to TRBD2 covers 9 bases. Germline V gene lookup returns CDR1 MGHDK and CDR2 SYGVNS. This CDR3 spans 15 amino acids. Losses at the gene ends were 2 bases for V and 8 bases for J; bases not matched to a gene: 7.

This clonotype was seen more than once but under ten times. The rearrangement joins TRBV28 to TRBJ1-1; TRBD1 matches 8 bases. V lost 10 bases to trimming and J lost 7 bases; unmatched junction nucleotides: 11. Germline V gene data show CDR1 as MDHEN and CDR2 as SYDVKM. This CDR3 has 13 residues. The CDR3 DNA sequence: TGTGCCACCACTCAGGGGGCTTACGGTGAAGCTTTCTTT. Translating gives CATTQGAYGEAFF.

The chain employs TRBV12-3 or TRBV12-4 and TRBJ1-4; D ambiguous. This CDR3 contains 14 residues. The V end lost 4 bases, the J end lost 10 bases, and 16 bases lay between the germline ends. CDR3 amino acids: CASSYLGRERKLFF. In DNA form, the CDR3 reads TGTGCCAGCAGTTACCTTGGACGAGAGAGAAAACTGTTTTTT.